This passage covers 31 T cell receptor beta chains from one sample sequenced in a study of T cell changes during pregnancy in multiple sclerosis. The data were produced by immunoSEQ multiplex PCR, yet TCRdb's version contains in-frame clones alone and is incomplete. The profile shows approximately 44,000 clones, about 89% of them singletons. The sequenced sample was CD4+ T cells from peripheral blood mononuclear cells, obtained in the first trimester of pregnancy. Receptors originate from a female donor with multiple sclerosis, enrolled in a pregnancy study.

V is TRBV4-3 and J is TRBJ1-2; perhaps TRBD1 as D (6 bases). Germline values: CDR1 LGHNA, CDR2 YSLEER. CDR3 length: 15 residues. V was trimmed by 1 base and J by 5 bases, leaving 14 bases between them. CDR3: CASSQAGDTRYGYTF. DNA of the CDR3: TGCGCCAGCAGCCAAGCTGGGGACACGAGATATGGCTACACCTTC.

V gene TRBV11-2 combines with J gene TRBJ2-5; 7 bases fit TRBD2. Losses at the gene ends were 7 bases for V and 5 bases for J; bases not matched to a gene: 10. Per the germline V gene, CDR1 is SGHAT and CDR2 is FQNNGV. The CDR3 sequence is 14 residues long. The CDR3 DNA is TGTGCCAGCACCCCCGCACTGCGGGGGGAGACCCAGTACTTC. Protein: CASTPALRGETQYF.

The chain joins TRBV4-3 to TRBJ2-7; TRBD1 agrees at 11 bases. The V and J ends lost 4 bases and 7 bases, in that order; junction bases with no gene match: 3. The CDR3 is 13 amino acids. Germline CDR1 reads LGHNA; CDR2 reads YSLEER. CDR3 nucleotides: TGCGCCAGCAGCCCCGGGACAGGGGGAGAGCAGTACTTC. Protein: CASSPGTGGEQYF.

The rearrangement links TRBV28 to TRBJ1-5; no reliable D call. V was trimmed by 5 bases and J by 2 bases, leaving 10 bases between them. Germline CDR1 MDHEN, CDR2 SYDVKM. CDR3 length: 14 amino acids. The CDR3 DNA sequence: TGTGCCAGCAGTCCCCAGAGGGGCAATCAGCCCCAGCATTTT. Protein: CASSPQRGNQPQHF.

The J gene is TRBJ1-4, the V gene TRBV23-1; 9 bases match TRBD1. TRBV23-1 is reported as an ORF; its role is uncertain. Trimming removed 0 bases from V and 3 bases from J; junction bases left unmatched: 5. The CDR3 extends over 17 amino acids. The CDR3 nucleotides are TGCGCCAGCAGTCAATCCGGTGGGGACAGGGCTAATGAAAAACTGTTTTTT. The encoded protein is CASSQSGGDRANEKLFF.

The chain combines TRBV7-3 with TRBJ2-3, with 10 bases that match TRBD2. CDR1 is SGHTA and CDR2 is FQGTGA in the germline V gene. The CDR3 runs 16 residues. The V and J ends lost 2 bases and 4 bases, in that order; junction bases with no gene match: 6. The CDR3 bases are TGTGCCAGCAGCTTAGGTCTAGCGGGAGTTGCAGATACGCAGTATTTT. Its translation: CASSLGLAGVADTQYF.

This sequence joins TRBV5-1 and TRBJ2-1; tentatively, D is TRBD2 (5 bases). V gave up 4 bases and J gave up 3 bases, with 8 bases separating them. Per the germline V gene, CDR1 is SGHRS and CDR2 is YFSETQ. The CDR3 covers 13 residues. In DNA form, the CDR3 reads TGCGCCAGCAGCGAGGGTCGCTACAATGAGCAGTTCTTC. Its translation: CASSEGRYNEQFF.

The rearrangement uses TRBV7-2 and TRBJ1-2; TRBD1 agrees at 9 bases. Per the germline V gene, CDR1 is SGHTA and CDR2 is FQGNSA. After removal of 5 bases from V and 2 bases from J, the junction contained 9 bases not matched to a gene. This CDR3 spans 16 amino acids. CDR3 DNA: TGTGCCAGCAGCCCTTGGGGGACAGGGACCAACTATGGCTACACCTTC. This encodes CASSPWGTGTNYGYTF.

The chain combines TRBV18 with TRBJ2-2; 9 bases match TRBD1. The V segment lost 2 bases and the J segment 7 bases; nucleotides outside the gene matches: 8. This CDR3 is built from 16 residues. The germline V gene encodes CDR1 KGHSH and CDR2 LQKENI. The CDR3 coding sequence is TGTGCCAGCTCACCAGTGGGACAGGGTTACGTCGGGGAGCTGTTTTTT. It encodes CASSPVGQGYVGELFF.

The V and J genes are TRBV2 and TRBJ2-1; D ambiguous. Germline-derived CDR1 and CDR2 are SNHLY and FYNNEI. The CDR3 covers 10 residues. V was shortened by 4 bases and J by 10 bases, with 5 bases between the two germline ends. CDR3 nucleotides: TGTGCCAGCAGTGTGCGAGAGCAGTTCTTC. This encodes CASSVREQFF.

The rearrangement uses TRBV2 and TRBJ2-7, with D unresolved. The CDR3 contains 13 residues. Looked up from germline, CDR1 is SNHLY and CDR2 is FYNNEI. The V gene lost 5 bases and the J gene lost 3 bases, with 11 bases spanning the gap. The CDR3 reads CASSPQVLYEQYF. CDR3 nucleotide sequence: TGTGCCAGCAGTCCCCAGGTGCTCTACGAGCAGTACTTC.

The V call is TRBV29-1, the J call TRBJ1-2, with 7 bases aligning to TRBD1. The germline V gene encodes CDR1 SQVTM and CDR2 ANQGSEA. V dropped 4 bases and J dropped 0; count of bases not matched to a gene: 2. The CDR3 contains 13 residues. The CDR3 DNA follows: TGCAGCGTTGCTACAGGGGCTAACTATGGCTACACCTTC. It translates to CSVATGANYGYTF.

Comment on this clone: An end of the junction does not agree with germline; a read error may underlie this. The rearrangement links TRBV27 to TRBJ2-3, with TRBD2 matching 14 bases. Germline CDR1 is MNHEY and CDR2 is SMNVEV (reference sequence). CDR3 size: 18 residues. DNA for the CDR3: TGTACCAGCAGTTGTAACGGGACTAGCGGGAGTAGGGCAGATACGCAGTATTTT. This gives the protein CTSSCNGTSGSRADTQYF.

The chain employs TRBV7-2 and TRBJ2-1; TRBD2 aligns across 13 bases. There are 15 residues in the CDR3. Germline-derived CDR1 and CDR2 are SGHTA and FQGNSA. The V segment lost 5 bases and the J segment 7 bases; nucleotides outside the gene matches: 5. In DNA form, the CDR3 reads TGTGCCAGCAGCCGGACTAGCGGGAGTTTTAATGAGCAGTTCTTC. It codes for CASSRTSGSFNEQFF.

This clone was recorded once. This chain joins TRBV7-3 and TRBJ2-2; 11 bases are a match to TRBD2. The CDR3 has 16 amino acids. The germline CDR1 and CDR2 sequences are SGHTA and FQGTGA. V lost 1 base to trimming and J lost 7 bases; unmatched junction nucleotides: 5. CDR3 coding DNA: TGTGCCAGCAGCTTAATCCCTAGCGGGAGGATCGGGGAGCTGTTTTTT. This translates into CASSLIPSGRIGELFF. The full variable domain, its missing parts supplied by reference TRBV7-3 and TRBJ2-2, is GAGVSQTPSNKVTEKGKYVELRCDPISGHTALYWYRQSLGQGPEFLIYFQGTGAADDSGLPNDRFFAVRPEGSVSTLKIQRTERGDSAVYLCASSLIPSGRIGELFFGEGSRLTVL.

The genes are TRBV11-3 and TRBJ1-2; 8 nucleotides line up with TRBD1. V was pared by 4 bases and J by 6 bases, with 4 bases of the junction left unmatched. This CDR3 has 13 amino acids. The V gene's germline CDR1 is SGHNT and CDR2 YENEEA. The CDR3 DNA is TGTGCCAGCAGCTCGGACAGGGTTGATGGCTACACCTTC. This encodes CASSSDRVDGYTF.

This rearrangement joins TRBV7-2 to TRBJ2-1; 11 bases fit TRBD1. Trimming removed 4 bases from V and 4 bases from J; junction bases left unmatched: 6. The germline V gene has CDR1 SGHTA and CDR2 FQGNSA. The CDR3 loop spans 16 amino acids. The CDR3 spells CASSYDGQGAYNEQFF. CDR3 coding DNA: TGTGCCAGCAGCTATGATGGACAGGGGGCGTACAATGAGCAGTTCTTC. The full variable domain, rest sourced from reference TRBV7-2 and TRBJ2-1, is GAGVSQSPSNKVTEKGKDVELRCDPISGHTALYWYRQSLGQGLEFLIYFQGNSAPDKSGLPSDRFSAERTGGSVSTLTIQRTQQEDSAVYLCASSYDGQGAYNEQFFGPGTRLTVL.

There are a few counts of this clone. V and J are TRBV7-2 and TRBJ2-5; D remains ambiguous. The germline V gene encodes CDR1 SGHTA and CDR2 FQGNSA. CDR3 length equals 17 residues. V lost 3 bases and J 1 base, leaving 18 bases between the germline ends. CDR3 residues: CASSFIEAITSQETQYF. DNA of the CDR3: TGTGCCAGCAGCTTCATTGAGGCTATTACTTCCCAAGAGACCCAGTACTTC.

Here the CDR3 reads CASSLARASSSYEQYF. CDR3 sequence (DNA): TGCGCCAGCAGCTTGGCCAGAGCTAGCAGCTCCTACGAGCAGTACTTC. This chain uses TRBV5-1 with TRBJ2-7; D possibly corresponds to TRBD2 (5 bases). Germline V gene lookup returns CDR1 SGHRS and CDR2 YFSETQ. The CDR3 has 16 residues. V was cut by 0 bases and J by 0 bases, with 13 bases left in between.

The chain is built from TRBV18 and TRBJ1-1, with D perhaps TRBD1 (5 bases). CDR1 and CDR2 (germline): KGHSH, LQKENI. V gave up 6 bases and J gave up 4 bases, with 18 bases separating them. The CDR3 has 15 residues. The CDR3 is CASSSIGGEGTEAFF. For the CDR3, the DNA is TGTGCCAGCTCTAGTATTGGAGGGGAGGGCACTGAAGCTTTCTTT.

The CDR3 DNA sequence: TGTGCCAGCAGTTCGCCGGGACTAGCGGATACGCAGTATTTT. It translates to CASSSPGLADTQYF. The chain employs TRBV27 and TRBJ2-3; 10 positions agree with TRBD2. Germline CDR1 and CDR2: MNHEY and SMNVEV (reference sequence). Trimming removed 4 bases from V and 6 bases from J; junction bases left unmatched: 4. This CDR3 comprises 14 residues.

The CDR3 bases are TGTGCCAGCAGCGCATTAGCGGGAGACTACAATGAGCAGTTCTTC. It encodes CASSALAGDYNEQFF. The J gene is TRBJ2-1, the V gene TRBV9; 9 bases align to TRBD2. The germline gives CDR1 SGDLS, CDR2 YYNGEE. This CDR3 is 15 amino acids long. The V and J ends lost 3 bases and 3 bases, in that order; junction bases with no gene match: 4.

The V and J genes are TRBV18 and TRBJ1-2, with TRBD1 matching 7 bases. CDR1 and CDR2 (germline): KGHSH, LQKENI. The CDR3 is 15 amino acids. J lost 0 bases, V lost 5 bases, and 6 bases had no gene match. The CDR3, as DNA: TGTGCCAGCTCAAATAGACAGGGAGCTAACTATGGCTACACCTTC. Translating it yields CASSNRQGANYGYTF.

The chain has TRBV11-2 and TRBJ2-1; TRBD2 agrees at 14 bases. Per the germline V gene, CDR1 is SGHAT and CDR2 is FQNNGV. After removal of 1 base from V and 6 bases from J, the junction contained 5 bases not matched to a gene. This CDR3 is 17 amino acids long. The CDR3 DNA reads TGTGCCAGCAGCTTAGGGGGACTAGCGGGAGCGGGCAATGAGCAGTTCTTC. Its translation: CASSLGGLAGAGNEQFF.

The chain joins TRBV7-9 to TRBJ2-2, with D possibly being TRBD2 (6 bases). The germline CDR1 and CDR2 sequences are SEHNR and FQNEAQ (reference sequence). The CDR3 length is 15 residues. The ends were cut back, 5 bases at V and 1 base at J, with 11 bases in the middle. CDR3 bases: TGTGCCAGCAGCGCGGGACCGGTGAACACCGGGGAGCTGTTTTTT. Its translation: CASSAGPVNTGELFF. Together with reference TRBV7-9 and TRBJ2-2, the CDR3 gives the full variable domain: DTGVSQNPRHKITKRGQNVTFRCDPISEHNRLYWYRQTLGQGPEFLTYFQNEAQLEKSRLLSDRFSAERPKGSFSTLEIQRTEQGDSAMYLCASSAGPVNTGELFFGEGSRLTVL.

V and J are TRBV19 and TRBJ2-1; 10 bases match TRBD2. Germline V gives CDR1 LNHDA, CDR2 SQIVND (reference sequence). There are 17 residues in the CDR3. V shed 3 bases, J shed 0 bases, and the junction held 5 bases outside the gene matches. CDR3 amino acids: CASSMTSGLGSYNEQFF. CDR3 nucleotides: TGTGCCAGTAGTATGACTAGCGGGTTGGGCTCCTACAATGAGCAGTTCTTC.

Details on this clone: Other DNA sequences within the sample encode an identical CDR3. The CDR3 here is CSVDSGANVLTF. In DNA, the CDR3 is TGCAGCGTCGATAGTGGGGCCAACGTCCTGACTTTC. The J gene is TRBJ2-6, the V gene TRBV29-1; D gene uncertain. Trimming removed 6 bases at V and 3 bases at J, with 6 bases between. The CDR3 length is 12 residues. Germline CDR1 is SQVTM and CDR2 is ANQGSEA. Drawing the rest from reference TRBV29-1 and TRBJ2-6, the complete variable domain is SAVISQKPSRDICQRGTSLTIQCQVDSQVTMMFWYRQQPGQSLTLIATANQGSEATYESGFVIDKFPISRPNLTFSTLTVSNMSPEDSSIYLCSVDSGANVLTFGAGSRLTVL.

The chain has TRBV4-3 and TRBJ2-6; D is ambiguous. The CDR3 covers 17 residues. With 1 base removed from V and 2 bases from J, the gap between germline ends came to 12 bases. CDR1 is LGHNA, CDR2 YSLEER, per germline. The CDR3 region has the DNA TGCGCCAGCAGCCAAGTACCGCGAATCACTGGGGCCAACGTCCTGACTTTC. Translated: CASSQVPRITGANVLTF.

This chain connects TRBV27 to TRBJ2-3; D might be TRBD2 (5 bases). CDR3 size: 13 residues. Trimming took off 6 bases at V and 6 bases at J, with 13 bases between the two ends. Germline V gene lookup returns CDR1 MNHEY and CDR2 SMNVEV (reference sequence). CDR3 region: CASSAGGGDTQYF. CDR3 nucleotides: TGTGCCAGCAGCGCAGGTGGCGGGGATACGCAGTATTTT.

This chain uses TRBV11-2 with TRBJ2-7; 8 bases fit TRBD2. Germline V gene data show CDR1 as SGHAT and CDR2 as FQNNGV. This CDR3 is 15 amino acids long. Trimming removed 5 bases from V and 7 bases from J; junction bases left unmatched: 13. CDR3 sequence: CASSPRGSGKGEQYF. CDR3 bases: TGTGCCAGCAGCCCCCGGGGTAGCGGGAAGGGTGAGCAGTACTTC.

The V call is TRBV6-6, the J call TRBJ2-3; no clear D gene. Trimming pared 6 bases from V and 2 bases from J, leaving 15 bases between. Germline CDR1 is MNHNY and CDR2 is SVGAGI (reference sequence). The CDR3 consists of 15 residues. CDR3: CASSPRLVNTDTQYF. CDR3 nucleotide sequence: TGTGCCAGCAGCCCCAGACTGGTTAACACAGATACGCAGTATTTT.